The clone carrying this T cell receptor (beta chain) was seen repeatedly, ten times or more. The target antigen is unknown. This sample's time point: newly diagnosed GD, antithyroid drugs for less than 3 months. RNA from PBMCs was the source of the TCR library. This entry is derived from a study of regulatory T cells in long-lasting Graves disease. Study findings and constraints: Having few samples may have compromised the accuracy. Newly diagnosed Graves' patients had higher TCR diversity than persistent ones.

The CDR3 consists of 15 residues. The germline gives CDR1 SGHKS, CDR2 YYEKEE (reference sequence). Trimming took 0 bases from V and 8 from J, leaving 15 bases between them. Both iRepertoire HTBI primers and Arm-PCR of CDR3 regions were used to build the TCR beta libraries. TCRdb recomputed calls from the multiplex PCR reads with MiXCR, one row per CDR3 protein. The sample holds 440,000 or so distinct CDR3 sequences, roughly 15% seen once. These same records also appear under a second study, on T cells in Graves' hyperthyroidism and ophthalmopathy. As reported in that work: TCR CDR3 regions were first amplified by RT-PCR with HTBI primers.

The TCR comes from a woman in her twenties or thirties with Graves disease. The sample was peripheral blood mononuclear cells (PBMCs), taken at new diagnosis, from a patient treated with antithyroid drugs. This chain joins TRBV5-5 and TRBJ2-1, with D unresolved. The CDR3 sequence: CASSLGSHINDEQFF. CDR3 coding DNA: TGTGCCAGCAGCTTGGGCTCGCACATTAACGATGAGCAGTTCTTC.